The next 24 T cell receptor beta chains were all read from a single sample in a study of response to subunit inactivated influenza vaccine (dated by TCRdb to about 2018). The library was prepared using RT-PCR. Sequencing used an Illumina HiSeq 2500. TCRdb cleaned the public reads at Q25 with fastp, built clones with MiXCR and kept in-frame beta chains. Each CDR3 protein appears once, grouped with its most common genes and DNA. In this sample the table shows around 190,000 distinct CDR3 sequences, under 15% of which occur a single time. Roughly 24% of the sample is taken by the ten largest. The source material was CD8+ T cells sorted from PBMCs, sampled around 5 days after vaccination. All receptors derive from a man in his fifties who received an inactivated influenza vaccine. Donor details come from another sample of the same person, matched by shared clones.

The chain combines TRBV6-5 with TRBJ2-3; tentative D call: TRBD1 (5 bases). V lost 0 bases and J 1 base, leaving 8 bases between the germline ends. The germline V gene has CDR1 MNHEY and CDR2 SVGAGI. This CDR3 is 15 amino acids long. Here the CDR3 DNA reads TGTGCCAGCAGTTACTCGGGGCGCCGCACAGATACGCAGTATTTT. It codes for CASSYSGRRTDTQYF.

This clonotype was counted at least ten times. V and J are TRBV12-3 or TRBV12-4 and TRBJ1-1, with TRBD1 identical over 8 bases. The CDR3 runs to 14 residues. J was trimmed by 5 bases and V by 6 bases; bases with no gene match: 8. CDR3 loop: CASRSRTGRTEAFF. The CDR3 DNA reads TGTGCCAGCAGAAGCAGGACAGGGAGGACTGAAGCTTTCTTT.

This clonotype was recorded a few times. The rearrangement joins TRBV6-1 to TRBJ1-4; D perhaps matches TRBD1 (6 bases). Germline V CDR1 and CDR2: MNHNS, SASEGT. Trimming pared 6 bases from V and 5 bases from J, leaving 19 bases between. The CDR3 has 16 amino acids. The CDR3 loop reads CASRPRLQGPNEKLFF. For the CDR3, the DNA is TGTGCCAGCAGACCTCGTTTACAGGGCCCGAATGAAAAACTGTTTTTT.

J is TRBJ2-1 and V is TRBV11-3; maybe TRBD2 (5 bases). The CDR3 covers 13 residues. Trimming shortened V by 1 base and J by 10 bases, and 11 bases separated the two germline ends. Germline V gene data show CDR1 as SGHNT and CDR2 as YENEEA. The CDR3 spells CASSLVGTREQFF. Written as DNA, the CDR3 is TGTGCCAGCAGCTTAGTTGGCACTAGAGAGCAGTTCTTC.

This clonotype turned up a few times. The chain carries TRBV4-3 and TRBJ2-5, with a tentative D call TRBD2 (6 bases). CDR3 length: 13 residues. With 4 bases removed from V and 9 bases from J, the gap between germline ends came to 15 bases. Germline loops: CDR1 LGHNA, CDR2 YSLEER. CDR3 loop: CASSPDLGGAQYF. The CDR3 region has the DNA TGCGCCAGCAGCCCCGACCTCGGAGGGGCCCAGTACTTC.

This clonotype has only a few counts. The rearrangement joins TRBV20-1 to TRBJ1-1; D is ambiguous. The germline V gene encodes CDR1 DFQATT and CDR2 SNEGSKA (reference sequence). The CDR3 extends over 12 amino acids. The CDR3: CRTKGSNTEAFF. In DNA form, the CDR3 reads TGCAGGACAAAGGGATCGAACACTGAAGCTTTCTTT.

This clonotype was recorded at least ten times. The V gene is TRBV12-3 or TRBV12-4, the J gene TRBJ2-7; either TRBD1 or TRBD2 may fit D (6 bases each). The CDR3 extends over 15 amino acids. Trimming took off 2 bases at V and 5 bases at J, with 16 bases between the two ends. The CDR3 coding sequence is TGTGCCAGCAGTTTAATGGGGGGCAGGGTTGACGAGCAGTACTTC. Its protein is CASSLMGGRVDEQYF.

The chain has TRBV4-3 and TRBJ1-1; D gene uncertain. Germline-derived CDR1 and CDR2 are LGHNA and YSLEER. The CDR3 is made up of 16 amino acids. Trimming took off 1 base at V and 1 base at J, with 13 bases between the two ends. CDR3 loop: CASSQVWGGRNTEAFF. DNA for the CDR3: TGCGCCAGCAGCCAAGTGTGGGGAGGTAGGAACACTGAAGCTTTCTTT.

Comments on this clonotype: Compared with germline, one end of the junction differs, possibly owing to a read error. V gene TRBV6-2 or TRBV6-3 combines with J gene TRBJ2-1; tentative D call: TRBD2 (5 bases). This CDR3 has 15 residues. Germline V CDR1 and CDR2: MNHEY, SVGEGT. The CDR3 coding sequence is TGTGCCAGCAGATTCGGCCCCGAGGGAAGCAATGATCAGTTCTTC. Translating it yields CASRFGPEGSNDQFF.

This chain connects TRBV5-4 to TRBJ2-1, with a weak D call TRBD2 (5 bases). This CDR3 spans 15 amino acids. V was clipped by 2 bases and J by 5 bases, with 14 bases between them. Looked up from germline, CDR1 is SGHNT and CDR2 is YYREEE (reference sequence). The CDR3 sequence is CASSLRLGRDNEQFF. In DNA form, the CDR3 reads TGTGCCAGCAGCTTAAGGTTGGGGAGAGACAATGAGCAGTTCTTC.

This clonotype showed up just a few times. This chain links TRBV20-1 with TRBJ2-7; TRBD1 matches at 7 bases. The CDR3 is 13 amino acids. Germline assignment: CDR1 DFQATT and CDR2 SNEGSKA (reference sequence). V was clipped by 6 bases and J by 0 bases; unmatched bases: 5. The CDR3 sequence is CSARDSISYEQYF. CDR3 nucleotides: TGCAGTGCCCGGGACAGTATCTCCTACGAGCAGTACTTC.

The chain links TRBV20-1 to TRBJ2-1, with 11 positions matching TRBD2. Unmatched junction bases numbered 7, after V lost 3 bases and J lost 3 bases. The CDR3 extends over 16 amino acids. Germline V gene data show CDR1 as DFQATT and CDR2 as SNEGSKA (reference sequence). CDR3 loop: CSASKLGTSGYNEQFF. The CDR3 nucleotides read TGCAGTGCTAGTAAACTCGGGACTAGCGGCTACAATGAGCAGTTCTTC.

The genes are TRBV12-5 and TRBJ2-2; the D is unclear. The CDR3 loop spans 13 amino acids. Germline V gene sequence: CDR1 LGHNT, CDR2 FRNRAP. V lost 6 bases and J 4 bases, leaving 9 bases between the germline ends. In nucleotides, the CDR3 is TGTGCTAGTGGACTTACAACCACCGGGGAGCTGTTTTTT. Residues: CASGLTTTGELFF.

The chain recombines TRBV3-1 with TRBJ2-5; perhaps TRBD2 as D (5 bases). The CDR3 runs to 15 residues. CDR1 is LGHDT and CDR2 is YNNKEL in the germline V gene (reference sequence). Trimming removed 1 base from V and 5 bases from J, with 14 bases in between. Written as DNA, the CDR3 is TGTGCCAGCAGCCAAGGGGTAGGAGGCGGGGAGACCCAGTACTTC. Amino acid sequence: CASSQGVGGGETQYF.

The chain employs TRBV29-1 and TRBJ2-3; D possibly corresponds to TRBD1 (5 bases). The CDR3 is 11 residues long. Germline loops: CDR1 SQVTM, CDR2 ANQGSEA. Trimming removed 2 bases at V and 6 bases at J, with 6 bases between. CDR3 amino acids: CSVEKGDTQYF. The CDR3 nucleotides read TGCAGCGTTGAAAAGGGGGATACGCAGTATTTT.

V usage is TRBV7-2 and J usage is TRBJ2-1; possibly TRBD2 for D (7 bases). V dropped 2 bases and J dropped 3 bases, with 17 bases sitting between them. This CDR3 contains 17 residues. Germline values: CDR1 SGHTA, CDR2 FQGNSA. In DNA, the CDR3 is TGTGCCAGCAGCTTACTAGAAGGGGGGGCTTACTACAATGAGCAGTTCTTC. Amino acid sequence: CASSLLEGGAYYNEQFF.

A few counts support this clonotype. The chain recombines TRBV4-1 with TRBJ2-1, with 8 bases lining up with TRBD1. This CDR3 is built from 16 residues. The V and J ends lost 5 bases and 8 bases, in that order; junction bases with no gene match: 14. Germline CDR1 MGHRA, CDR2 YSYEKL. The chain's CDR3 is CASSSTAGTGFHEQFF. CDR3 bases: TGCGCCAGCAGCTCCACCGCCGGGACAGGTTTCCATGAGCAGTTCTTC.

This clonotype was seen a handful of times. V usage is TRBV5-6 and J usage is TRBJ1-1, with a tentative D call TRBD1 (6 bases). With 3 bases removed from V and 2 bases from J, the gap between germline ends came to 14 bases. The germline gives CDR1 SGHDT, CDR2 YYEEEE. CDR3 length equals 15 residues. The CDR3 here is CASSSDGTPNTEAFF. As DNA, the CDR3 is TGTGCCAGCAGCTCGGATGGGACACCTAACACTGAAGCTTTCTTT.

The rearrangement links TRBV5-6 to TRBJ1-2; unclear D gene. V was pared by 0 bases and J by 5 bases, with 14 bases between. The V gene's germline CDR1 is SGHDT and CDR2 YYEEEE. This CDR3 is 15 amino acids long. The CDR3 sequence is CASSLAPDVRYGYTF. DNA of the CDR3: TGTGCCAGCAGCTTGGCCCCCGATGTGAGGTATGGCTACACCTTC.

This clonotype was recorded a few times. This rearrangement joins TRBV4-2 to TRBJ2-2, with TRBD2 identical over 8 bases. This CDR3 comprises 18 residues. Trimming at V came to 3 bases and at J to 7 bases, leaving 16 bases not matched to a gene. Germline CDR1 reads LGHNA; CDR2 reads YNFKEQ. Here the CDR3 reads CASSQDGLGAGVNGELFF. CDR3 bases: TGTGCCAGCAGCCAGGATGGGTTGGGAGCGGGAGTAAACGGGGAGCTGTTTTTT.

The J gene is TRBJ2-1, the V gene TRBV6-5; either TRBD1 or TRBD2 may supply D (5 bases each). Germline-derived CDR1 and CDR2 are MNHEY and SVGAGI. V was cut by 4 bases and J by 7 bases, with 14 bases left in between. The CDR3 loop spans 14 amino acids. This chain's CDR3 is CASSFGTLANEQFF. In DNA, the CDR3 is TGTGCCAGCAGTTTTGGGACGCTCGCGAATGAGCAGTTCTTC.

This clonotype was detected ten times or more. The gene calls are TRBV9 and TRBJ2-3; 10 bases fit TRBD2. The CDR3 runs 16 residues. CDR1 and CDR2 (germline): SGDLS, YYNGEE. The trim removed 0 bases at V and 0 bases at J, leaving 1 base unmatched. The CDR3 sequence: CASSVGTSGSTDTQYF. DNA for the CDR3: TGTGCCAGCAGCGTAGGGACTAGCGGAAGCACAGATACGCAGTATTTT. Supplemented by reference TRBV9 and TRBJ2-3, the full variable domain reads DSGVTQTPKHLITATGQRVTLRCSPRSGDLSVYWYQQSLDQGLQFLIQYYNGEERAKGNILERFSAQQFPDLHSELNLSSLELGDSALYFCASSVGTSGSTDTQYFGPGTRLTVL.

This rearrangement joins TRBV7-8 to TRBJ2-7, with TRBD1 matching 7 bases. With V trimmed by 5 bases and J by 5 bases, 9 bases remained unmatched. Germline CDR1 and CDR2: SGHVS and FQNEAQ. This CDR3 comprises 14 residues. CDR3 loop: CASSIQGRGDEQYF. In DNA form, the CDR3 reads TGTGCCAGCAGCATACAGGGGCGAGGGGACGAGCAGTACTTC. The variable domain in full, with the rest retrieved from reference TRBV7-8 and TRBJ2-7, is GAGVSQSPRYKVAKRGQDVALRCDPISGHVSLFWYQQALGQGPEFLTYFQNEAQLDKSGLPSDRFFAERPEGSVSTLKIQRTQQEDSAVYLCASSIQGRGDEQYFGPGTRLTVT.

A remark on this clonotype: This may stem from a read error, because a much larger clone lies one nucleotide away. This chain uses TRBV20-1 with TRBJ2-7; TRBD2 matches at 7 bases. The CDR3 consists of 16 residues. Germline CDR1 DFQATT, CDR2 SNEGSKA (reference sequence). Here the CDR3 reads CCARGHPGAGLYEQYF. CDR3 DNA sequence: TGCTGTGCTAGAGGCCACCCCGGAGCGGGACTCTACGAGCAGTACTTC.